This T cell receptor (beta chain) appears in the sequencing data of a study of cytomegalovirus exposure and HLA in healthy donors. The primer mix had 60 Vbeta and 13 Jbeta primers. The table came from immunoSEQ multiplex PCR; TCRdb's copy has only in-frame clones and leaves some out. The sample consists of 110,000 to 150,000 clones, 72% of them appearing once. The V end was cut by 7 bases, the J end by 2 bases, with 10 bases between. Germline V gives CDR1 SNHLY, CDR2 FYNNEI. The CDR3 loop spans 13 amino acids. What was sequenced was PBMCs. This receptor was taken from a man aged 35-49 years in good health and CMV-seronegative. The chain carries TRBV2 and TRBJ2-3, with TRBD1 as a possible D gene (6 bases). This chain's CDR3 is CASIRGNTDTQYF. Written as DNA, the CDR3 is TGTGCCAGCATTAGGGGGAACACAGATACGCAGTATTTT.